One sample yielded the 20 T cell receptor beta chains listed below, sequenced in a study of shared clonotypes between healthy human individuals. In the naive CD8 group, cells lacked CD45RO and were positively selected for CCR7, so terminally differentiated effector memory CD45RA+ cells were left out. The table came from immunoSEQ multiplex PCR; TCRdb's copy has only in-frame clones and leaves some out. The sample lists roughly 2.1 million clones, 85% to 95% occurring once. Input material: naive CD8+ T cells from PBMCs. Every receptor here comes from a man aged 18 to 30 in good health. Some clones in this sample may be carry-over from other donors' samples.

The V call is TRBV5-6, the J call TRBJ1-1; unclear D gene. Trimming removed 3 bases at V and 2 bases at J, with 14 bases between. From germline, CDR1 is SGHDT and CDR2 YYEEEE. This CDR3 has 15 amino acids. The CDR3 loop is CASSWATGTNTEAFF. In nucleotides, the CDR3 is TGTGCCAGCAGCTGGGCGACGGGCACCAACACTGAAGCTTTCTTT.

With regard to this clone: Other DNA sequences in the sample encode the same CDR3. The chain uses TRBV25-1 and TRBJ1-2; D is perhaps TRBD1 (5 bases). V lost 2 bases, J lost 4 bases, and 8 bases lay in between. Germline V gene sequence: CDR1 MGHDK, CDR2 SYGVNS. This CDR3 is 13 amino acids long. This chain's CDR3 is CASSEQGSYGYTF. As DNA, the CDR3 is TGTGCCAGCAGTGAACAGGGAAGCTATGGCTACACCTTC.

The V and J genes are TRBV7-9 and TRBJ2-7; no clear D. The ends were cut back, 4 bases at V and 0 bases at J, with 16 bases in the middle. CDR1 is SEHNR and CDR2 is FQNEAQ in the germline V gene (reference sequence). The CDR3 has 16 amino acids. The CDR3 protein is CASSSHLGFSSYEQYF. The CDR3 DNA is TGTGCCAGCAGCTCCCATCTGGGCTTTAGCTCCTACGAGCAGTACTTC.

V is TRBV27 and J is TRBJ1-1; 7 positions agree with TRBD1. From germline, CDR1 is MNHEY and CDR2 SMNVEV (reference sequence). With V trimmed by 8 bases and J by 5 bases, 11 bases remained unmatched. This CDR3 contains 14 residues. CDR3 sequence reads: CASGPGGAFTEAFF. CDR3 DNA: TGTGCCAGCGGCCCAGGGGGGGCGTTTACTGAAGCTTTCTTT.

The chain couples TRBV5-8 to TRBJ1-2, with TRBD1 identical over 9 bases. The CDR3 loop spans 15 amino acids. The J segment lost 4 bases and the V segment lost 3 bases, leaving 7 bases of the junction unmatched. Germline CDR1 SGHTS, CDR2 YDEGEE. The CDR3 loop is CASSWGTGRTYGYTF. CDR3 bases: TGTGCCAGCAGCTGGGGGACAGGGAGGACCTATGGCTACACCTTC.

This sequence joins TRBV25-1 and TRBJ2-7; maybe TRBD2 (5 bases). The germline gives CDR1 MGHDK, CDR2 SYGVNS. This CDR3 has 15 amino acids. V lost 3 bases to trimming and J lost 7 bases, with 19 bases between them. The CDR3 nucleotides read TGTGCCAGCAGTGAGGTCGGGGTCCCGAGGGAGGAGCAGTACTTC. It is translated as CASSEVGVPREEQYF.

In its sample, this clone was seen once. The chain combines TRBV4-3 with TRBJ2-7; 12 bases map to TRBD2. Germline V gene lookup returns CDR1 LGHNA and CDR2 YSLEER. The CDR3 is 13 residues long. V gave up 1 base and J gave up 9 bases; unmatched junction bases: 1. The DNA for the CDR3 is TGCGCCAGCAGCCAAGGACTAGCGGGAGTGCAGTACTTC. Translated, it gives CASSQGLAGVQYF.

Regarding this clone: Within the sample, other DNA sequences also encode this same CDR3. V is TRBV28 and J is TRBJ2-7, with D unresolved. Trimming removed 3 bases at V and 2 bases at J, with 8 bases between. The CDR3 has 13 residues. Germline CDR1 MDHEN, CDR2 SYDVKM. CDR3 DNA sequence: TGTGCCAGCAGTTTCGCAGGTACCTACGAGCAGTACTTC. Translated, it gives CASSFAGTYEQYF.

V is TRBV4-1 and J is TRBJ2-1; 9 nucleotides agree with TRBD2. Looked up from germline, CDR1 is MGHRA and CDR2 is YSYEKL. V lost 2 bases, J lost 8 bases, and 7 bases stayed unmatched. The CDR3 has 15 residues. The CDR3 is CASSQNSGGGHEQFF. The CDR3 coding sequence is TGCGCCAGCAGCCAAAATAGCGGGGGAGGGCATGAGCAGTTCTTC.

V is TRBV9 and J is TRBJ2-1; D may be TRBD2 (5 bases). The CDR3 covers 15 residues. Trimming shortened V by 0 bases and J by 6 bases, and 13 bases separated the two germline ends. In germline, CDR1 is SGDLS, CDR2 YYNGEE. CDR3 residues: CASSVGRVGVNEQFF. CDR3 nucleotide sequence: TGTGCCAGCAGCGTAGGCCGAGTCGGGGTCAATGAGCAGTTCTTC.

This chain connects TRBV2 to TRBJ2-5; TRBD2 agrees at 11 bases. V trimming: 4 bases; J trimming: 2 bases; junction bases outside the gene matches: 9. From germline, CDR1 is SNHLY and CDR2 FYNNEI. The CDR3 is 17 amino acids. The CDR3 DNA follows: TGTGCCAGCAGTGCCAACCCGGGACTAGCGGATCAAGAGACCCAGTACTTC. Translated: CASSANPGLADQETQYF. Using reference TRBV2 and TRBJ2-5 for the parts outside the CDR3, the full variable domain is EPEVTQTPSHQVTQMGQEVILRCVPISNHLYFYWYRQILGQKVEFLVSFYNNEISEKSEIFDDQFSVERPDGSNFTLKIRSTKLEDSAMYFCASSANPGLADQETQYFGPGTRLLVL.

The V and J genes are TRBV11-2 and TRBJ2-5; 7 bases map to TRBD2. Germline V gives CDR1 SGHAT, CDR2 FQNNGV. The CDR3 loop spans 16 amino acids. Unmatched junction bases numbered 7, after V lost 1 base and J lost 2 bases. CDR3 nucleotides: TGTGCCAGCAGCTTAGGGGGGGGAGTGAGTCAAGAGACCCAGTACTTC. Its protein product is CASSLGGGVSQETQYF.

This sequence joins TRBV5-8 and TRBJ2-1; no reliable D call. Deletions cut 1 base from V and 8 bases from J, with 19 bases between. Germline assignment: CDR1 SGHTS and CDR2 YDEGEE. This CDR3 has 16 residues. The CDR3 sequence is CASSLKFLGSDDEQFF. Here the CDR3 DNA reads TGTGCCAGCAGCTTGAAGTTTCTAGGTTCGGACGATGAGCAGTTCTTC.

This sequence joins TRBV15 and TRBJ1-1; 8 bases are shared with TRBD1. This CDR3 contains 16 residues. The J segment lost 3 bases and the V segment lost 3 bases, leaving 9 bases of the junction unmatched. Germline V gene data show CDR1 as LNHNV and CDR2 as YYDKDF (reference sequence). The CDR3 spells CATSSQRGTGDTEAFF. The DNA of the CDR3 is TGTGCCACCAGCAGCCAGCGGGGGACAGGTGACACTGAAGCTTTCTTT.

The chain combines TRBV4-3 with TRBJ1-1; 7 nucleotides align to TRBD1. The CDR3 loop spans 12 amino acids. The germline V gene has CDR1 LGHNA and CDR2 YSLEER. Trimming at V came to 1 base and at J to 7 bases, leaving 0 bases not matched to a gene. This chain's CDR3 is CASSQGDSEAFF. The DNA of the CDR3 is TGCGCCAGCAGCCAAGGGGACAGTGAAGCTTTCTTT.

In its sample, this clone was seen once. The chain is built from TRBV18 and TRBJ2-1, with 9 bases matching TRBD1. The ends lost 3 bases at V and 7 bases at J; junction bases unmatched: 19. Germline V gene data show CDR1 as KGHSH and CDR2 as LQKENI. This CDR3 contains 19 residues. CDR3 sequence reads: CASSPTGQGLRYLGNEQFF. The CDR3 DNA follows: TGTGCCAGCTCACCGACGGGACAGGGTCTCAGGTATTTGGGGAATGAGCAGTTCTTC.

In its sample, this clone was seen once. This chain uses TRBV15 with TRBJ1-5; D is unclear. V lost 2 bases and J lost 8, with 13 bases in between. The CDR3 runs 14 residues. CDR1 is LNHNV, CDR2 YYDKDF, per germline (reference sequence). The CDR3 sequence: CATSRRLHLEPQHF. CDR3 bases: TGTGCCACCAGCAGACGTCTACATCTCGAGCCCCAGCATTTT.

This clone was recorded once. V gene TRBV5-1 combines with J gene TRBJ2-7, with 12 bases aligning to TRBD2. There are 17 residues in the CDR3. Germline V gene data show CDR1 as SGHRS and CDR2 as YFSETQ. V was clipped by 3 bases and J by 4 bases; unmatched bases: 11. CDR3 DNA: TGCGCCAGCAGCTCGAATGTCAGACTAGCGGGAGAATACGAGCAGTACTTC. Translated: CASSSNVRLAGEYEQYF.

The chain is built from TRBV27 and TRBJ2-7, with TRBD2 matching 13 bases. V lost 6 bases, J lost 9 bases, and 8 bases stayed unmatched. The CDR3 consists of 14 residues. The V gene's germline CDR1 is MNHEY and CDR2 SMNVEV (reference sequence). DNA for the CDR3: TGTGCCAGCAGCCCTACTAGCGGGAGGGTTGTGCAGTACTTC. Protein product: CASSPTSGRVVQYF.

CDR3 DNA sequence: TGCGCCAGCAGCCAAGGTTCGGGGGAGGGCAATGAGCAGTTCTTC. Its protein product is CASSQGSGEGNEQFF. The chain carries TRBV4-1 and TRBJ2-1; 7 nucleotides align to TRBD2. Germline CDR1 and CDR2: MGHRA and YSYEKL. The trim removed 1 base at V and 6 bases at J, leaving 6 bases unmatched. The length of the CDR3 is 15 residues.